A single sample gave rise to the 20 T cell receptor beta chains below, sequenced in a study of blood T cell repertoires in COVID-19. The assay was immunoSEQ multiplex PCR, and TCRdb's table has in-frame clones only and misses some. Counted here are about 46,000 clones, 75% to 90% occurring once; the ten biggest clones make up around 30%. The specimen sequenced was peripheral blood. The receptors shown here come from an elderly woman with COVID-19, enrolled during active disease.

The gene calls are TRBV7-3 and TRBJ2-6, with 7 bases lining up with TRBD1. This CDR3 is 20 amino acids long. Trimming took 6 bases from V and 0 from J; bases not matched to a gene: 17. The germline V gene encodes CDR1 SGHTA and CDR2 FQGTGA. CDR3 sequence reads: CASRLSATSQGSSGANVLTF. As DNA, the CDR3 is TGTGCCAGCAGATTATCCGCCACCTCACAGGGGTCCTCTGGGGCCAACGTCCTGACTTTC.

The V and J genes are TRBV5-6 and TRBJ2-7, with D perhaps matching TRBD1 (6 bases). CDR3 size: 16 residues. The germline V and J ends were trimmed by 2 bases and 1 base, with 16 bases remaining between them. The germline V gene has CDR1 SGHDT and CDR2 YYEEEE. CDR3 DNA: TGTGCCAGCAGCTTTGGGCTCGCAGGGGTATCCTACGAGCAGTACTTC. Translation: CASSFGLAGVSYEQYF.

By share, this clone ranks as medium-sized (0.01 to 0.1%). Here the CDR3 DNA reads TGTGCCAGCAGCCAAGCAACGGACAGGGGGAACACTGAAGCTTTCTTT. Protein sequence: CASSQATDRGNTEAFF. The chain carries TRBV3-1 (or the pseudogene TRBV3-2) and TRBJ1-1, with 9 bases aligning to TRBD1. After removal of 1 base from V and 1 base from J, the junction contained 4 bases not matched to a gene. Germline lookup yields CDR1 LGHDT and CDR2 YNNKEL (reference sequence). This CDR3 is 16 amino acids long.

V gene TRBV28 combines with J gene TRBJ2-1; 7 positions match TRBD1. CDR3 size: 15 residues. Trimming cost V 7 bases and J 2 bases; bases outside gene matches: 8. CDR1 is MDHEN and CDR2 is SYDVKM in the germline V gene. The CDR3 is CASTLTGIPYNEQFF. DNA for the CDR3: TGTGCCAGCACGCTGACAGGGATTCCCTACAATGAGCAGTTCTTC. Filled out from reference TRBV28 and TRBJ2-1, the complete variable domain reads DVKVTQSSRYLVKRTGEKVFLECVQDMDHENMFWYRQDPGLGLRLIYFSYDVKMKEKGDIPEGYSVSREKKERFSLILESASTNQTSMYLCASTLTGIPYNEQFFGPGTRLTVL.

For the CDR3, the DNA is TGTGCCAGCTCACCGGGACTAGCGGGGGCCCGGGGGGAGACCCAGTACTTC. Its protein product is CASSPGLAGARGETQYF. V and J are TRBV18 and TRBJ2-5; the match to TRBD2 covers 14 bases. The J segment lost 5 bases and the V segment lost 3 bases, leaving 8 bases of the junction unmatched. CDR3 length: 17 residues. Germline V CDR1 and CDR2: KGHSH, LQKENI.

The CDR3 DNA reads TGTGCCAGCAGTCCCCCAGGGGGTCAAAACATTCAGTACTTC. Amino acids: CASSPPGGQNIQYF. The J gene is TRBJ2-4, the V gene TRBV28; 7 nucleotides agree with TRBD1. The V and J ends lost 5 bases and 5 bases, in that order; junction bases with no gene match: 6. Germline V lookup: CDR1 MDHEN, CDR2 SYDVKM. The CDR3 length is 14 residues.

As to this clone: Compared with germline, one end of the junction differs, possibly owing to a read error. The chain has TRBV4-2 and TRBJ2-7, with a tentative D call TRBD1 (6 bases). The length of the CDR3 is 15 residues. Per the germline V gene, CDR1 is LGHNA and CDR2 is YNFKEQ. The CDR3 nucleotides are TGTGCCAGCAGCCCAGGTGGACAGCCACCCTACCAGCAGTACTTC. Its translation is CASSPGGQPPYQQYF.

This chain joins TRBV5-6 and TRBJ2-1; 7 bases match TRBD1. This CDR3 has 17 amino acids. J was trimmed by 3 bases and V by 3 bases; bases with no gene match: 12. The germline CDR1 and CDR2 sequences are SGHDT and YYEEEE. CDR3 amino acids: CASSYLLRQGNYNEQFF. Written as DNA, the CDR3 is TGTGCCAGCAGCTATCTTTTAAGACAGGGAAACTACAATGAGCAGTTCTTC.

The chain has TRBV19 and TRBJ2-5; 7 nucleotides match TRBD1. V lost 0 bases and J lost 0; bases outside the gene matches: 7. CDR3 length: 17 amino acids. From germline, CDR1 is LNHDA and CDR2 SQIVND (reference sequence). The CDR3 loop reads CASSIDPETGDQETQYF. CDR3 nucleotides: TGTGCCAGTAGTATAGATCCCGAAACAGGGGACCAAGAGACCCAGTACTTC.

Here the CDR3 DNA reads TGTGCCAGCAGCTTCCCGGGACAGGAGGATCAGCCCCAGCATTTT. Protein: CASSFPGQEDQPQHF. This chain connects TRBV11-2 to TRBJ1-5, with 8 bases lining up with TRBD1. Trimming at V came to 3 bases and at J to 5 bases, leaving 6 bases not matched to a gene. The CDR3 is made up of 15 amino acids. Germline V lookup: CDR1 SGHAT, CDR2 FQNNGV.

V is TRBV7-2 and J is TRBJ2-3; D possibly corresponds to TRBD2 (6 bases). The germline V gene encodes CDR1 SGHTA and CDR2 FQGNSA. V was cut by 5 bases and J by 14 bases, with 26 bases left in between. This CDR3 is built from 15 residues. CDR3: CASSPRDSQRAGTYF. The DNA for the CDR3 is TGTGCCAGCAGCCCTCGGGACTCACAACGTGCGGGAACGTATTTT.

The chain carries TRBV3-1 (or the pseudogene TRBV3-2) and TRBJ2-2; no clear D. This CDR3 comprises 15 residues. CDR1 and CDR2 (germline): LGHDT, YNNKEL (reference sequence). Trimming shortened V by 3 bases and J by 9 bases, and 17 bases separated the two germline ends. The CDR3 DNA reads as TGTGCCAGCAGCCAGGCTTCCGAAGTGAACAGGGAGCTGTTTTTT. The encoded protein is CASSQASEVNRELFF.

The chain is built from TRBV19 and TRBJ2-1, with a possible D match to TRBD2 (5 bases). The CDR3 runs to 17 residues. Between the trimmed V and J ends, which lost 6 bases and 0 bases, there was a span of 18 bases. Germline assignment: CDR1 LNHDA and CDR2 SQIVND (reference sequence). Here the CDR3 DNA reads TGTGCCAGTAGCCCCTCCGAGGGCGGCCGCTCCTACAATGAGCAGTTCTTC. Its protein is CASSPSEGGRSYNEQFF. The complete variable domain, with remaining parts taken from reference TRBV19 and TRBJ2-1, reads DGGITQSPKYLFRKEGQNVTLSCEQNLNHDAMYWYRQDPGQGLRLIYYSQIVNDFQKGDIAEGYSVSREKKESFPLTVTSAQKNPTAFYLCASSPSEGGRSYNEQFFGPGTRLTVL.

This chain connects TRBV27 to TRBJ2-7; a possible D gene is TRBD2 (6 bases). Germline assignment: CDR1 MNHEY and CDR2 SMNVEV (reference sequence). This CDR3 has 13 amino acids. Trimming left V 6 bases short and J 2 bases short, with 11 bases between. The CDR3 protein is CASSLGLPYEQYF. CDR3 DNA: TGTGCCAGCAGCCTGGGACTCCCCTACGAGCAGTACTTC.

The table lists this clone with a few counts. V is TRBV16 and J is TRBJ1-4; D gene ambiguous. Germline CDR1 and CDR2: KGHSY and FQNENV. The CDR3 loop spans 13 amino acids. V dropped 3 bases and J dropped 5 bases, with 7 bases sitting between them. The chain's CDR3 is CASSQTGNEKLFF. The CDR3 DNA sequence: TGTGCCAGCAGCCAGACGGGAAATGAAAAACTGTTTTTT.

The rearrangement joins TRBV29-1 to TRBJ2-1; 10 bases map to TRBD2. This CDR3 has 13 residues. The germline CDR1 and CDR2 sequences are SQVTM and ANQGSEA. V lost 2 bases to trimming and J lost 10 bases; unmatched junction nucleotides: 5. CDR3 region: CSVEKERGGEQFF. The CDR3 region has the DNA TGCAGCGTTGAAAAGGAGCGGGGGGGAGAGCAGTTCTTC.

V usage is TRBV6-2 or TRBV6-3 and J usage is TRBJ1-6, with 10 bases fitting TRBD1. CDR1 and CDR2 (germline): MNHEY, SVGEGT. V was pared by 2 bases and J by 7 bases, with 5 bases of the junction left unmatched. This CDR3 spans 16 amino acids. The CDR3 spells CASSYRTGGRNSPLHF. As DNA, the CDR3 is TGTGCCAGCAGTTACAGGACAGGGGGGCGGAATTCACCCCTCCACTTT.

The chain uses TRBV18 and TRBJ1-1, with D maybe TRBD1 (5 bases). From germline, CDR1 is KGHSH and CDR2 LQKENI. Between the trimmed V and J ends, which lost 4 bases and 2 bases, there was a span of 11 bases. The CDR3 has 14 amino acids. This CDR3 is CASSRGSPNTEAFF. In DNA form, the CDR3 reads TGTGCCAGCTCACGGGGCAGCCCAAACACTGAAGCTTTCTTT.

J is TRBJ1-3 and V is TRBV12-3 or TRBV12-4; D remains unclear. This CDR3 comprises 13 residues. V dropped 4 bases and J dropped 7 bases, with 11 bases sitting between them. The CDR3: CASSWAVANTIYF. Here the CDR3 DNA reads TGTGCCAGCAGTTGGGCAGTGGCTAACACCATATATTTT.

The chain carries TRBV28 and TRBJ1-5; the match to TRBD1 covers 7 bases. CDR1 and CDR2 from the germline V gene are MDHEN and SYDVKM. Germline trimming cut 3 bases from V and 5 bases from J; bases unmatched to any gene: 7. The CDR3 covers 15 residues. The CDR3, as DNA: TGTGCCAGCAGTTTGTATCAGGGGGGAGATCAGCCCCAGCATTTT. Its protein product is CASSLYQGGDQPQHF.